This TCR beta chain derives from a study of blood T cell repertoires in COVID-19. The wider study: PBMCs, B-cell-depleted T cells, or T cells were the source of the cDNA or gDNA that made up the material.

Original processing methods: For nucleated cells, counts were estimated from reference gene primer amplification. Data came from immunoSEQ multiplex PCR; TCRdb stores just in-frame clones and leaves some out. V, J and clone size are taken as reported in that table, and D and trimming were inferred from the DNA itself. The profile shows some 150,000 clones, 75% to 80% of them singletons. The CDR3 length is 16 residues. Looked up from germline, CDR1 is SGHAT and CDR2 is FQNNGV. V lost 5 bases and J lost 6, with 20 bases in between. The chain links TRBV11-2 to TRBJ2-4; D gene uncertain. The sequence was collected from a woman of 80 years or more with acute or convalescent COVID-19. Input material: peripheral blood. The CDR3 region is CASSPDQYGRINIQYF. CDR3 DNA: TGTGCCAGCAGCCCAGATCAGTATGGCCGAATAAACATTCAGTACTTC.